What follows are 30 T cell receptor beta chains derived from one specimen sequenced in a study of T cell responses to AZD1222 COVID-19 vaccine. The method was immunoSEQ multiplex PCR; TCRdb's version includes in-frame clones alone and lacks a portion of them. The data contain roughly 150,000 clones, around 90% of them singletons. The source was peripheral blood, collected 28 days after the second AZD1222 dose. The receptors were sampled from an adult who received the AZD1222 COVID-19 vaccine.

This clone has just a few counts. The chain links TRBV29-1 to TRBJ1-1; D call uncertain. The germline V and J ends were trimmed by 4 bases and 1 base, with 13 bases remaining between them. The CDR3 runs 14 residues. The germline V gene encodes CDR1 SQVTM and CDR2 ANQGSEA. CDR3 protein: CSVVRRLSNTEAFF. Here the CDR3 DNA reads TGCAGCGTTGTGCGGCGACTCTCGAACACTGAAGCTTTCTTT.

This chain uses TRBV2 with TRBJ2-2; perhaps TRBD1 as D (5 bases). V was cut by 5 bases and J by 1 base, with 8 bases left in between. Germline CDR1 SNHLY, CDR2 FYNNEI. This CDR3 spans 14 amino acids. CDR3 amino acids: CASSRDRNTGELFF. The CDR3, as DNA: TGTGCCAGCAGTCGAGACAGGAACACCGGGGAGCTGTTTTTT.

This chain joins TRBV4-1 and TRBJ2-3; 9 nucleotides agree with TRBD2. The CDR3 has 17 residues. V dropped 4 bases and J dropped 3; count of bases not matched to a gene: 11. Germline CDR1 reads MGHRA; CDR2 reads YSYEKL. CDR3 nucleotides: TGCGCCAGCAGCCTCACCCGGGATAGCGGGGGTACAGATACGCAGTATTTT. This gives the protein CASSLTRDSGGTDTQYF.

The chain couples TRBV2 to TRBJ2-7, with 8 bases fitting TRBD2. The CDR3 covers 13 residues. Trimming took 10 bases from V and 2 from J; bases not matched to a gene: 7. Per the germline V gene, CDR1 is SNHLY and CDR2 is FYNNEI. This chain's CDR3 is CATRAGAPYEQYF. DNA for the CDR3: TGTGCCACAAGAGCGGGAGCCCCCTACGAGCAGTACTTC.

This chain connects TRBV27 to TRBJ1-5; a weak D match, TRBD1 (5 bases). The V gene lost 4 bases and the J gene lost 5 bases, with 15 bases spanning the gap. Germline loops: CDR1 MNHEY, CDR2 SMNVEV (reference sequence). The CDR3 runs 15 residues. The CDR3 region has the DNA TGTGCCAGCAGTTCCGGCTCGGGGCGAGATCAGCCCCAGCATTTT. Translated: CASSSGSGRDQPQHF.

This clone has only one observation. The rearrangement joins TRBV30 to TRBJ2-7, with unresolved D. V gave up 1 base and J gave up 3 bases, with 4 bases separating them. Germline CDR1 GTSNPN, CDR2 SVGIG (reference sequence). The CDR3 sequence is 11 residues long. As DNA, the CDR3 is TGTGCCTGGAGTGGTCTCTACGAGCAGTACTTC. This translates into CAWSGLYEQYF.

The chain combines TRBV7-9 with TRBJ1-2; D is ambiguous. Germline assignment: CDR1 SEHNR and CDR2 FQNEAQ (reference sequence). Trimming removed 0 bases at V and 2 bases at J, with 7 bases between. CDR3 length equals 14 residues. The CDR3 protein is CASSLAPGNYGYTF. CDR3 in DNA: TGTGCCAGCAGCTTAGCGCCGGGGAACTATGGCTACACCTTC.

The chain recombines TRBV28 with TRBJ1-4, with no clear D. V lost 2 bases and J 8 bases, leaving 18 bases between the germline ends. Germline V gene lookup returns CDR1 MDHEN and CDR2 SYDVKM. This CDR3 contains 16 residues. The CDR3 spells CASSLGSVVGGEKLFF. CDR3 sequence (DNA): TGTGCCAGCAGTTTAGGGTCTGTGGTCGGTGGGGAAAAACTGTTTTTT.

CDR3 nucleotides: TGTGCCAGCAGTGAAGCTCGGCTAGCGGGAGAGAGGGAGCAGTACTTC. Translating gives CASSEARLAGEREQYF. The chain couples TRBV6-1 to TRBJ2-7, with TRBD2 matching over 10 bases. Germline-derived CDR1 and CDR2 are MNHNS and SASEGT. V shed 0 bases, J shed 7 bases, and the junction held 9 bases outside the gene matches. There are 16 residues in the CDR3.

CDR3 bases: TGTGCCAGCAGTATCAGACAGGGAGGAGAAAAACTGTTTTTT. This codes for CASSIRQGGEKLFF. The chain uses TRBV27 and TRBJ1-4; 7 nucleotides agree with TRBD1. Germline values: CDR1 MNHEY, CDR2 SMNVEV (reference sequence). The V segment lost 5 bases and the J segment 8 bases; nucleotides outside the gene matches: 8. This CDR3 region has 14 residues.

The rearrangement links TRBV3-1 (or the pseudogene TRBV3-2) to TRBJ1-2, with unresolved D. This CDR3 contains 16 residues. V gave up 4 bases and J gave up 11 bases, with 26 bases separating them. Germline assignment: CDR1 LGHDT and CDR2 YNNKEL (reference sequence). The DNA for the CDR3 is TGTGCCAGCAGCCCCGAGAGTACGAGTCCGGGCGTTTTTTACACCTTC. Encoded protein: CASSPESTSPGVFYTF.

This clone was seen only once. V usage is TRBV19 and J usage is TRBJ2-2, with a possible D match to TRBD2 (6 bases). The CDR3 extends over 14 amino acids. In germline, CDR1 is LNHDA, CDR2 SQIVND (reference sequence). Trimming took off 3 bases at V and 7 bases at J, with 12 bases between the two ends. In DNA, the CDR3 is TGTGCCAGTAGTATCCGGGAGAGGGGCGGGGAGCTGTTTTTT. Translated: CASSIRERGGELFF.

The DNA for the CDR3 is TGCGCCAGCAGCTTCGGCGGGATGCAAGAGACCCAGTACTTC. It codes for CASSFGGMQETQYF. The V gene is TRBV5-1, the J gene TRBJ2-5, with D possibly TRBD2 on 6 matching bases. Trimming shortened V by 2 bases and J by 2 bases, and 10 bases separated the two germline ends. The CDR3 is 14 residues long. The germline V gene encodes CDR1 SGHRS and CDR2 YFSETQ.

V is TRBV18 and J is TRBJ1-2; 7 positions match TRBD1. Unmatched junction bases numbered 6, after V lost 3 bases and J lost 2 bases. The CDR3 runs to 15 residues. Germline V lookup: CDR1 KGHSH, CDR2 LQKENI. The CDR3 loop is CASSPPTGNNYGYTF. The CDR3 nucleotides read TGTGCCAGCTCACCGCCGACAGGGAACAACTATGGCTACACCTTC.

V is TRBV28 and J is TRBJ2-3; D perhaps matches TRBD1 (6 bases). Trimming took 3 bases from V and 1 from J, leaving 14 bases between them. CDR1 is MDHEN and CDR2 is SYDVKM in the germline V gene. There are 16 residues in the CDR3. This CDR3 is CASSLNWGPRTDTQYF. The DNA for the CDR3 is TGTGCCAGCAGTTTGAATTGGGGGCCCCGCACAGATACGCAGTATTTT.

CDR3 nucleotides: TGCGCCAGCAGCTTGGGGGGCCTCAGGGAGCAGTACTTC. It encodes CASSLGGLREQYF. The chain uses TRBV5-1 and TRBJ2-7; D is possibly TRBD1 (5 bases). Germline V gene sequence: CDR1 SGHRS, CDR2 YFSETQ. The CDR3 extends over 13 amino acids. Trimming pared 0 bases from V and 7 bases from J, leaving 11 bases between. Filled out from reference TRBV5-1 and TRBJ2-7, the complete variable domain reads KAGVTQTPRYLIKTRGQQVTLSCSPISGHRSVSWYQQTPGQGLQFLFEYFSETQRNKGNFPGRFSGRQFSNSRSEMNVSTLELGDSALYLCASSLGGLREQYFGPGTRLTVT.

This clone occurred once. The chain links TRBV10-2 to TRBJ1-2; no clear D gene. Trimming cost V 3 bases and J 2 bases, with 7 bases left between them. The CDR3 covers 13 residues. CDR1 and CDR2 (germline): WSHSY, SAAADI. The CDR3 reads CASSDEGNYGYTF. Written as DNA, the CDR3 is TGCGCCAGCAGTGATGAGGGCAACTATGGCTACACCTTC.

This chain uses TRBV7-2 with TRBJ2-7; 8 positions match TRBD1. This CDR3 comprises 14 residues. Germline CDR1 reads SGHTA; CDR2 reads FQGNSA. V was pared by 5 bases and J by 6 bases, with 9 bases of the junction left unmatched. The CDR3, as DNA: TGTGCCAGCAGCCAGGGGGCCGGGTTTGGCGAGCAGTACTTC. This gives the protein CASSQGAGFGEQYF.

V and J are TRBV7-3 and TRBJ2-1; 10 bases line up with TRBD2. The CDR3 covers 15 residues. V was clipped by 2 bases and J by 7 bases; unmatched bases: 5. Germline V lookup: CDR1 SGHTA, CDR2 FQGTGA. The CDR3 here is CASSLWTSGENEQFF. The CDR3, as DNA: TGTGCCAGCAGCTTATGGACTAGCGGTGAGAATGAGCAGTTCTTC.

The rearrangement joins TRBV7-6 to TRBJ2-7; D ambiguous. The V gene lost 1 base and the J gene lost 0 bases, with 13 bases spanning the gap. This CDR3 is built from 16 residues. Germline V gene lookup returns CDR1 SGHVS and CDR2 FNYEAQ. The CDR3 spells CASSLEVDGSSYEQYF. DNA of the CDR3: TGTGCCAGCAGCTTAGAGGTGGACGGAAGCTCCTACGAGCAGTACTTC.

The chain combines TRBV29-1 with TRBJ2-5; perhaps TRBD1 as D (6 bases). The germline V gene has CDR1 SQVTM and CDR2 ANQGSEA. The CDR3 has 11 amino acids. The germline V and J ends were trimmed by 2 bases and 7 bases, with 8 bases remaining between them. The CDR3 is CSVERTATQYF. The DNA of the CDR3 is TGCAGCGTTGAAAGGACAGCGACCCAGTACTTC.

This chain links TRBV7-3 with TRBJ2-7; D is ambiguous. The length of the CDR3 is 14 residues. V gave up 2 bases and J gave up 2 bases, with 10 bases separating them. Germline CDR1 and CDR2: SGHTA and FQGTGA. In DNA, the CDR3 is TGTGCCAGCAGCTTAGATCACCGCGCCTACGAGCAGTACTTC. The encoded protein is CASSLDHRAYEQYF.

The chain couples TRBV7-9 to TRBJ2-3; D remains ambiguous. Germline assignment: CDR1 SEHNR and CDR2 FQNEAQ (reference sequence). This CDR3 is built from 11 residues. Trimming pared 3 bases from V and 6 bases from J, leaving 4 bases between. CDR3 in DNA: TGTGCCAGCAGCTTTCGGGATACGCAGTATTTT. Residues: CASSFRDTQYF.

This sequence joins TRBV4-3 and TRBJ2-3, with 11 bases matching TRBD2. The CDR3 length is 18 residues. Germline CDR1 and CDR2: LGHNA and YSLEER. V was clipped by 0 bases and J by 2 bases; unmatched bases: 7. The CDR3 bases are TGCGCCAGCAGCCAAGACACTTTAGCGGGGGGGCCCACAGATACGCAGTATTTT. Protein product: CASSQDTLAGGPTDTQYF.

The CDR3 DNA is TGTGCCAGCACTAGCCCCGGGGATCAGCCCCAGCATTTT. It encodes CASTSPGDQPQHF. The V gene is TRBV28, the J gene TRBJ1-5; D remains ambiguous. The CDR3 consists of 13 residues. Germline assignment: CDR1 MDHEN and CDR2 SYDVKM. Deletions cut 7 bases from V and 5 bases from J, with 12 bases between.

The chain links TRBV7-2 to TRBJ1-4; the match to TRBD1 covers 9 bases. Losses at the gene ends were 6 bases for V and 5 bases for J; bases not matched to a gene: 10. CDR3 length equals 16 residues. Germline V lookup: CDR1 SGHTA, CDR2 FQGNSA. The CDR3 bases are TGTGCCAGCAGACAGAACTATGGACAGGGGAATGAAAAACTGTTTTTT. Its translation is CASRQNYGQGNEKLFF. Based on the CDR3 plus reference TRBV7-2 and TRBJ1-4, the full variable domain is GAGVSQSPSNKVTEKGKDVELRCDPISGHTALYWYRQSLGQGLEFLIYFQGNSAPDKSGLPSDRFSAERTGGSVSTLTIQRTQQEDSAVYLCASRQNYGQGNEKLFFGSGTQLSVL.

The chain combines TRBV30 with TRBJ2-7; D might be TRBD1 or TRBD2, each matching 5 bases. The CDR3 runs to 12 residues. V was clipped by 5 bases and J by 4 bases, with 12 bases between them. Germline V gene sequence: CDR1 GTSNPN, CDR2 SVGIG (reference sequence). This CDR3 reads CAWEGESYEQYF. The CDR3 DNA sequence: TGTGCCTGGGAAGGGGAGTCTTACGAGCAGTACTTC.

The V and J genes are TRBV30 and TRBJ2-7; 11 positions match TRBD2. The CDR3 extends over 15 amino acids. V shed 6 bases and J 7 bases; nucleotides not matched to a gene: 14. Germline-derived CDR1 and CDR2 are GTSNPN and SVGIG (reference sequence). As DNA, the CDR3 is TGTGCCTGCGCGAAAGTTCTAGCGGGAGGAGAGGAGCAGTACTTC. Amino acid sequence: CACAKVLAGGEEQYF.

The chain carries TRBV5-5 and TRBJ2-1; TRBD1 might be the D (6 bases). V was clipped by 0 bases and J by 2 bases, with 6 bases between them. The CDR3 extends over 14 amino acids. CDR1 and CDR2 (germline): SGHKS, YYEKEE (reference sequence). CDR3 in amino acids: CASSLGDTYNEQFF. The CDR3, as DNA: TGTGCCAGCAGCTTGGGGGACACCTACAATGAGCAGTTCTTC.

The chain combines TRBV7-6 with TRBJ2-2; no reliable D call. Germline CDR1 is SGHVS and CDR2 is FNYEAQ. The CDR3 totals 15 residues. Trimming removed 1 base at V and 2 bases at J, with 8 bases between. The CDR3 region is CASSLGGGNTGELFF. Written as DNA, the CDR3 is TGTGCCAGCAGCTTAGGTGGCGGTAACACCGGGGAGCTGTTTTTT.